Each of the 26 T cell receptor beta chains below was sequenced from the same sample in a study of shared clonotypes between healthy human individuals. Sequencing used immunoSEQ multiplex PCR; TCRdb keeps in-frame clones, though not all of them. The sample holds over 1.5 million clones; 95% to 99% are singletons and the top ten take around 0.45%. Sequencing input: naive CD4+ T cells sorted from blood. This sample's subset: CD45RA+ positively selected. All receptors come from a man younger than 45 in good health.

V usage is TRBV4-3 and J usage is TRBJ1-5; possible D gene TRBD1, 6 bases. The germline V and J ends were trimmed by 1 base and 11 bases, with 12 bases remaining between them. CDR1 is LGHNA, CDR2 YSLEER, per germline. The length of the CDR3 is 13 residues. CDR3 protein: CASSQAHGTTQHF. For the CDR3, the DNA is TGCGCCAGCAGCCAAGCCCACGGGACAACCCAGCATTTT.

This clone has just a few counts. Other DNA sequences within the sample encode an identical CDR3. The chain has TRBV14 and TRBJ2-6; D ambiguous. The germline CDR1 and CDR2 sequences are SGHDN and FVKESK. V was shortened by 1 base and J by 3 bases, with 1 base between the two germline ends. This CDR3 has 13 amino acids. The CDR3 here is CASSQVGANVLTF. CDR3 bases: TGTGCCAGCAGCCAAGTTGGGGCCAACGTCCTGACTTTC.

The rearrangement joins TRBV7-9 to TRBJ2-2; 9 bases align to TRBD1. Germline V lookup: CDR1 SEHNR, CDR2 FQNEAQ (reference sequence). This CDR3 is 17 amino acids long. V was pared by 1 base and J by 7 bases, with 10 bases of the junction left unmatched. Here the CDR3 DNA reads TGTGCCAGCAGCTTAGGCAGGAGGACAGGGGTCGGCGGGGAGCTGTTTTTT. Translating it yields CASSLGRRTGVGGELFF.

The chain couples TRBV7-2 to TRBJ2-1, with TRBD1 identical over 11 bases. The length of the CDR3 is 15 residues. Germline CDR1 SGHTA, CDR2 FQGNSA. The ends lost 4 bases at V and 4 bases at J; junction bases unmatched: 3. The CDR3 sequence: CASSSDRGLYNEQFF. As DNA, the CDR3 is TGTGCCAGCAGCTCGGACAGGGGGCTTTACAATGAGCAGTTCTTC.

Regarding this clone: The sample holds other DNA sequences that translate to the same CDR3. CDR3: CSASGLEAFF. Written as DNA, the CDR3 is TGCAGTGCGAGTGGACTTGAAGCTTTCTTT. The genes are TRBV20-1 and TRBJ1-1; D gene unclear. The CDR3 runs to 10 residues. Germline values: CDR1 DFQATT, CDR2 SNEGSKA (reference sequence). The V end was cut by 6 bases, the J end by 7 bases, with 9 bases between.

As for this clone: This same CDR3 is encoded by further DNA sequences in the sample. CDR3 in DNA: TGTGCCAGCAGTTCCCTTCCCCCCAATCAGCCCCAGCATTTT. It is translated as CASSSLPPNQPQHF. The chain is built from TRBV28 and TRBJ1-5; D is uncertain. The germline gives CDR1 MDHEN, CDR2 SYDVKM. V lost 4 bases and J 3 bases, leaving 10 bases between the germline ends. The length of the CDR3 is 14 residues.

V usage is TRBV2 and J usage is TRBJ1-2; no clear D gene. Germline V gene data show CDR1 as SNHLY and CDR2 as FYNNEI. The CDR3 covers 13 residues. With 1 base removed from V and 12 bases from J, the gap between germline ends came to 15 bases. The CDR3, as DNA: TGTGCCAGCAGTGAAGTCCAGCCGGAGCGGGACACCTTC. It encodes CASSEVQPERDTF. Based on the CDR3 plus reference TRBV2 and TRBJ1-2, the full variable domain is EPEVTQTPSHQVTQMGQEVILRCVPISNHLYFYWYRQILGQKVEFLVSFYNNEISEKSEIFDDQFSVERPDGSNFTLKIRSTKLEDSAMYFCASSEVQPERDTFGSGTRLTVV.

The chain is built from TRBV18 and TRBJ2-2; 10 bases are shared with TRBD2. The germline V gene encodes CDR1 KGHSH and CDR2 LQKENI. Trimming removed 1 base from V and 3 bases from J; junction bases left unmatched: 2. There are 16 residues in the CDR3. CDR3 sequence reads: CASSPQLAGYTGELFF. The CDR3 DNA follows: TGTGCCAGCTCACCACAACTAGCGGGGTACACCGGGGAGCTGTTTTTT.

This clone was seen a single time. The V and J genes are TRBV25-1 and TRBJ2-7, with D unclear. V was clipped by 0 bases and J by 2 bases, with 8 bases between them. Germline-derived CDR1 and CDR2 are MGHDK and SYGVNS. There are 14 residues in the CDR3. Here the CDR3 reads CASSEYRAPYEQYF. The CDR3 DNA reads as TGTGCCAGCAGTGAATATCGGGCACCCTACGAGCAGTACTTC.

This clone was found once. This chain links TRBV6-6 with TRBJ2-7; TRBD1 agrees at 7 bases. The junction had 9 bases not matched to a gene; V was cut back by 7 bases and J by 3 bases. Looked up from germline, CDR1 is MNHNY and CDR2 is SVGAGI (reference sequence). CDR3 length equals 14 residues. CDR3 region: CASTSTGSYYEQYF. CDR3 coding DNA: TGTGCCAGCACCTCGACAGGGTCATACTACGAGCAGTACTTC.

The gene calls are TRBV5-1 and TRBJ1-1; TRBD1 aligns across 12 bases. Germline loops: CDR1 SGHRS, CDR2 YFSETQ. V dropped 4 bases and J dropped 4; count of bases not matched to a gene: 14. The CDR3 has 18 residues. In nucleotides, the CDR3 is TGCGCCAGCAGCCCCACCGGGACAGGGGGCCCTTTGGGCACTGAAGCTTTCTTT. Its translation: CASSPTGTGGPLGTEAFF.

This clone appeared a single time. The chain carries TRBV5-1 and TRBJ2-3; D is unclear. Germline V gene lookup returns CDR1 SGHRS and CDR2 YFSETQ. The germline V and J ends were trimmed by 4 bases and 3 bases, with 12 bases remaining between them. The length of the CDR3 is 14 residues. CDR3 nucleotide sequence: TGCGCCAGCAGCCCGGAGCCATTTACAGATACGCAGTATTTT. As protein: CASSPEPFTDTQYF.

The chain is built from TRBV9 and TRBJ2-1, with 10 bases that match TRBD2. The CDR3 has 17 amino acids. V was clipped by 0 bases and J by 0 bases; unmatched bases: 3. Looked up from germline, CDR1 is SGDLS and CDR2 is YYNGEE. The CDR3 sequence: CASSVEASGSSYNEQFF. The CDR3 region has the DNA TGTGCCAGCAGCGTAGAGGCTAGCGGGAGCTCCTACAATGAGCAGTTCTTC.

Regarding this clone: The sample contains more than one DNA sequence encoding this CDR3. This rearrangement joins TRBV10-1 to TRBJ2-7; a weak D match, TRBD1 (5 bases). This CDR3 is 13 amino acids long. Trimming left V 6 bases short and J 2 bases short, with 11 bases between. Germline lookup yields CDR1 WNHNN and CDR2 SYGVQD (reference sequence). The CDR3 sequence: CASSQGPTYEQYF. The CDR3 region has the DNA TGCGCCAGCAGCCAGGGTCCCACCTACGAGCAGTACTTC.

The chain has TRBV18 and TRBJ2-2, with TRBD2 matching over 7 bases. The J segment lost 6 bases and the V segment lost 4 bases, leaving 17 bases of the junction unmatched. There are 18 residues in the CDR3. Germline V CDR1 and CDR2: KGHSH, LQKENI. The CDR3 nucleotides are TGTGCCAGCTCACTCTTTCTAGCGGAGCTAAGAGGCCCCGGGGAGCTGTTTTTT. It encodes CASSLFLAELRGPGELFF.

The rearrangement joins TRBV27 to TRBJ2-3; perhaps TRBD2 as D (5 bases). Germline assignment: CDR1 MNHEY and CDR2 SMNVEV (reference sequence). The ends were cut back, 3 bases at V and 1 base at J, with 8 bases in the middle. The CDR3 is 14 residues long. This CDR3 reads CASSLGGRTDTQYF. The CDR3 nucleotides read TGTGCCAGCAGTTTGGGCGGGCGCACAGATACGCAGTATTTT.

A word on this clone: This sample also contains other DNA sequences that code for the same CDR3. CDR3 bases: TGTGCCAGCTCACCCAGCGTCTCCTACGAGCAGTACTTC. It yields the protein CASSPSVSYEQYF. This chain joins TRBV18 and TRBJ2-7; D ambiguous. Germline CDR1 is KGHSH and CDR2 is LQKENI. The CDR3 runs 13 residues. The V gene lost 3 bases and the J gene lost 0 bases, with 6 bases spanning the gap.

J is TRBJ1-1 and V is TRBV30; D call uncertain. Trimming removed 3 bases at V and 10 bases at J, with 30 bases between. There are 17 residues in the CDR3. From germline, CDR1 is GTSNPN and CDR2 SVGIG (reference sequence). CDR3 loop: CAWRRVKFPPPNLRAFF. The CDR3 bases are TGTGCCTGGAGACGGGTAAAGTTCCCACCTCCGAATTTGCGAGCTTTCTTT.

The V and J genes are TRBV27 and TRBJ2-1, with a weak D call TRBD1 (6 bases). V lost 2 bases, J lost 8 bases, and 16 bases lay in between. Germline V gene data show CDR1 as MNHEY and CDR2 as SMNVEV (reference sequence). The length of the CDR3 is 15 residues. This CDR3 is CASSLRGFPGDEQFF. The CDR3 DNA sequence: TGTGCCAGCAGTTTAAGGGGTTTCCCAGGGGATGAGCAGTTCTTC.

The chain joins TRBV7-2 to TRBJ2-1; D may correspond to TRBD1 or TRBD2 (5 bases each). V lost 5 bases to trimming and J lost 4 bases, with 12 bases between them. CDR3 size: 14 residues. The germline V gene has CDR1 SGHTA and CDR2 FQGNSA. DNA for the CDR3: TGTGCCAGCAGCAGGGACGGGGAGTACAATGAGCAGTTCTTC. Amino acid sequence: CASSRDGEYNEQFF.

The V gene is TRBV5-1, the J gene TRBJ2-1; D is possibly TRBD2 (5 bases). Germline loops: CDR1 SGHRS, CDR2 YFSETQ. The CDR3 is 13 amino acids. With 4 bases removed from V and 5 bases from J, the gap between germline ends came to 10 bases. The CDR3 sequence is CASSREPNNEQFF. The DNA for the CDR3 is TGCGCCAGCAGCAGGGAGCCCAACAATGAGCAGTTCTTC.

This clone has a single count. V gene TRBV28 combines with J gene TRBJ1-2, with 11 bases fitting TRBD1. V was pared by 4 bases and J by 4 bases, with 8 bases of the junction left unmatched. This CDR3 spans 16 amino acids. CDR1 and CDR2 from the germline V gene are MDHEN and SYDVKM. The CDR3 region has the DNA TGTGCCAGCAGTTATCCCGGGACAGGGGGAGGCTATGGCTACACCTTC. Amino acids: CASSYPGTGGGYGYTF.

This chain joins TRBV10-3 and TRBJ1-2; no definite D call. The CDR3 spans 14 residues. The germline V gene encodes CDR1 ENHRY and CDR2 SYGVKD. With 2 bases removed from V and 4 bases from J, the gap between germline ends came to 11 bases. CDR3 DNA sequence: TGTGCCATCAGTGAGACCTTGCAGTCCTATGGCTACACCTTC. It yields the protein CAISETLQSYGYTF.

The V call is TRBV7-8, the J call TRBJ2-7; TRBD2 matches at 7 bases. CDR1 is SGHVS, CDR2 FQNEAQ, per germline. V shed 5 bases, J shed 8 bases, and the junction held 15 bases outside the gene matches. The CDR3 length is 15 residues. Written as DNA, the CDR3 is TGTGCCAGCAGCCCAACAGCGGGATTCTATCTCCAGCAGTACTTC. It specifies CASSPTAGFYLQQYF.

The CDR3 loop is CASSRTGQGGSYEQYF. The DNA for the CDR3 is TGTGCCAGCAGCCGGACCGGACAGGGGGGCTCCTACGAGCAGTACTTC. The V call is TRBV28, the J call TRBJ2-7; 10 bases map to TRBD1. Trimming cost V 6 bases and J 0 bases; bases outside gene matches: 8. The CDR3 is 16 amino acids. Germline CDR1 MDHEN, CDR2 SYDVKM.

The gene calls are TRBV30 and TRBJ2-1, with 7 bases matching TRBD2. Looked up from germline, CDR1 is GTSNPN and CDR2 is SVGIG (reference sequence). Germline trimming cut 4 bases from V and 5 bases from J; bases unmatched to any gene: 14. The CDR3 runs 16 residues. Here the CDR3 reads CAWIRASGRWDNEQFF. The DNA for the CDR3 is TGTGCCTGGATTCGGGCTAGCGGAAGATGGGACAATGAGCAGTTCTTC.